The sequence of this T cell receptor beta chain was determined in a study of tissue T cells after allogeneic stem cell transplantation. Overall study: Every graft-versus-host disease patient had gastrointestinal disease and got several lines of graft-versus-host disease therapy.

TCRdb's copy holds only in-frame clones and misses some; the assay was immunoSEQ multiplex PCR. Altogether around 40,000 clones are present, 80% to 95% being singletons, with the ten largest covering about 3.8%. V was trimmed by 5 bases and J by 4 bases, leaving 9 bases between them. CDR1 is SEHNR and CDR2 is FQNEAQ in the germline V gene (reference sequence). The CDR3 consists of 12 residues. The sample was blood, taken before transplantation. The chain uses TRBV7-9 and TRBJ2-7; no reliable D call. This receptor was taken from a woman aged 40 to 75 who later had graft-versus-host disease after an allogeneic stem cell transplant. CDR3 nucleotide sequence: TGTGCCAGCAGCCCGAACAGTTACGAGCAGTACTTC. Amino acid sequence: CASSPNSYEQYF.